These 9 T cell receptor beta chains were sequenced from one sample in a study of beta chain features in type 1 diabetes. Every isolated RNA sample was fully reverse transcribed, so sequencing captured expressed TCRB transcripts. Clones were read by immunoSEQ multiplex PCR, and TCRdb kept only the in-frame ones, dropping some. This repertoire shows hundreds of thousands of clones, approximately 30% found once; its top ten account for about 0.06%. Material for sequencing was naive CD4+ T cells from blood. Receptor source: a man between 18 and 29 years old in good health.

V gene TRBV7-9 combines with J gene TRBJ2-5; TRBD2 matches at 10 bases. Germline V gives CDR1 SEHNR, CDR2 FQNEAQ (reference sequence). This CDR3 is 14 amino acids long. The ends lost 5 bases at V and 7 bases at J; junction bases unmatched: 7. The CDR3 region is CASSQLAGSGTQYF. As DNA, the CDR3 is TGTGCCAGCAGCCAACTAGCGGGGTCGGGGACCCAGTACTTC.

This chain uses TRBV27 with TRBJ2-1; 8 nucleotides match TRBD2. Per germline, CDR1 MNHEY and CDR2 SMNVEV (reference sequence). CDR3 size: 15 residues. Trimming cost V 5 bases and J 6 bases; bases outside gene matches: 9. CDR3 amino acids: CASSRPGLERNEQFF. The CDR3 region has the DNA TGTGCCAGCAGTCGACCGGGACTAGAGCGCAATGAGCAGTTCTTC.

This clone was seen a handful of times. V gene TRBV7-3 combines with J gene TRBJ2-3; 10 bases map to TRBD2. V was pared by 1 base and J by 4 bases, with 8 bases of the junction left unmatched. Germline CDR1 SGHTA, CDR2 FQGTGA. The CDR3 length is 17 residues. Written as DNA, the CDR3 is TGTGCCAGCAGCTTAAAGGCTAGCGGGAGATATGCAGATACGCAGTATTTT. Translated, it gives CASSLKASGRYADTQYF.

This clone turned up a few times. The V gene is TRBV7-9, the J gene TRBJ2-5, with D unclear. Germline V gene lookup returns CDR1 SEHNR and CDR2 FQNEAQ (reference sequence). V was cut by 2 bases and J by 5 bases, with 6 bases left in between. The CDR3 extends over 12 amino acids. As DNA, the CDR3 is TGTGCCAGCAGCTTATATGTTGAGACCCAGTACTTC. As protein: CASSLYVETQYF.

The chain recombines TRBV9 with TRBJ1-2; TRBD1 agrees at 7 bases. This CDR3 has 14 residues. Trimming at V came to 3 bases and at J to 2 bases, leaving 4 bases not matched to a gene. Germline loops: CDR1 SGDLS, CDR2 YYNGEE. CDR3 amino acids: CASSEKGQNYGYTF. Written as DNA, the CDR3 is TGTGCCAGCAGCGAGAAGGGACAGAACTATGGCTACACCTTC.

This chain joins TRBV21-1 and TRBJ1-5. TRBV21-1 is a pseudogene. This CDR3 is built from 17 residues. CDR3: CASSKEFMGRSNQPQHF. CDR3 bases: TGTGCCAGCAGCAAAGAATTCATGGGGAGAAGCAATCAGCCCCAGCATTTT.

This clone has at least ten counts. The chain employs TRBV2 and TRBJ2-4, with 7 bases aligning to TRBD1. The CDR3 length is 13 residues. Per germline, CDR1 SNHLY and CDR2 FYNNEI. Trimming cost V 7 bases and J 8 bases; bases outside gene matches: 8. CDR3: CASIIDRDHIQYF. The CDR3 bases are TGTGCCAGCATCATCGACAGGGATCACATTCAGTACTTC.

This clone was observed a few times. The chain employs TRBV25-1 and TRBJ1-3; maybe TRBD1 (5 bases). The CDR3 is made up of 15 amino acids. V was pared by 4 bases and J by 0 bases, with 10 bases between. Germline lookup yields CDR1 MGHDK and CDR2 SYGVNS. Here the CDR3 DNA reads TGTGCCAGCAGTGCGGTCGGGGGCTCTGGAAACACCATATATTTT. The encoded protein is CASSAVGGSGNTIYF.

Turning to this clone: This CDR3 is also generated by other DNA sequences in the sample. The CDR3 DNA reads as TGCGCCAGCAGCCAAGATCCTTTCACAGATACGCAGTATTTT. This codes for CASSQDPFTDTQYF. This sequence joins TRBV4-3 and TRBJ2-3; D is unresolved. This CDR3 is 14 amino acids long. The germline V and J ends were trimmed by 0 bases and 2 bases, with 6 bases remaining between them. The germline gives CDR1 LGHNA, CDR2 YSLEER.